The 30 T cell receptor beta chains reported below all come from one sample, sequenced in a study of shared clonotypes between healthy human individuals. TCRdb's table, derived via immunoSEQ multiplex PCR, lists solely in-frame clones and lacks some. Of about 2,100,000 clones detected, 90% to 95% appear once; the ten largest clones hold 1.5% to 2%. It was CD45RO-negative cells, positively selected for CCR7, that made up naive CD8 cells, with terminally differentiated effector memory CD45RA+ cells excluded. The sample was naive CD8+ T cells from PBMCs. All receptors come from a young man in good health. Some clones in this sample may be carry-over from other donors' samples.

The chain links TRBV5-1 to TRBJ2-5, with D unresolved. The CDR3 has 15 residues. The V gene lost 6 bases and the J gene lost 5 bases, with 20 bases spanning the gap. CDR1 is SGHRS, CDR2 YFSETQ, per germline. For the CDR3, the DNA is TGCGCCAGCACCTACGGACGGAAACCCCTGGAGACCCAGTACTTC. Amino acids: CASTYGRKPLETQYF. The complete variable domain, with remaining parts taken from reference TRBV5-1 and TRBJ2-5, reads KAGVTQTPRYLIKTRGQQVTLSCSPISGHRSVSWYQQTPGQGLQFLFEYFSETQRNKGNFPGRFSGRQFSNSRSEMNVSTLELGDSALYLCASTYGRKPLETQYFGPGTRLLVL.

The rearrangement uses TRBV6-5 and TRBJ2-1, with D unresolved. The V and J ends lost 2 bases and 8 bases respectively, with 16 bases between them. CDR3 size: 15 residues. Germline V gene lookup returns CDR1 MNHEY and CDR2 SVGAGI. CDR3 protein: CASSYGLNVLDEQFF. In DNA, the CDR3 is TGTGCCAGCAGTTACGGGCTAAATGTTCTCGATGAGCAGTTCTTC.

In its sample, this clone was seen once. The chain links TRBV18 to TRBJ1-4; D may be TRBD1 (5 bases). Germline CDR1 is KGHSH and CDR2 is LQKENI. The CDR3 is 15 residues long. The V end lost 3 bases, the J end lost 6 bases, and 14 bases lay between the germline ends. This CDR3 reads CASSPDRPGDEKLFF. CDR3 coding DNA: TGTGCCAGCTCACCTGACAGACCGGGGGATGAAAAACTGTTTTTT. Complete variable domain (other parts from reference TRBV18 and TRBJ1-4): NAGVMQNPRHLVRRRGQEARLRCSPMKGHSHVYWYRQLPEEGLKFMVYLQKENIIDESGMPKERFSAEFPKEGPSILRIQQVVRGDSAAYFCASSPDRPGDEKLFFGSGTQLSVL.

This chain links TRBV7-9 with TRBJ2-6; D tentatively reads TRBD1 or TRBD2 (6 bases each). The CDR3 consists of 17 residues. CDR1 SEHNR and CDR2 FQNEAQ come from the germline V gene (reference sequence). Trimming took off 6 bases at V and 0 bases at J, with 15 bases between the two ends. In DNA form, the CDR3 reads TGTGCCAGCAGTACTCGGGGGCCGGCCTCTGGGGCCAACGTCCTGACTTTC. Protein sequence: CASSTRGPASGANVLTF.

The genes are TRBV6-6 and TRBJ2-4, with TRBD1 matching 9 bases. CDR3 size: 14 residues. V gave up 5 bases and J gave up 8 bases; unmatched junction bases: 7. From germline, CDR1 is MNHNY and CDR2 SVGAGI (reference sequence). CDR3 DNA: TGTGCCAGCAGTGTTTGGGACAGGGCGGACATTCAGTACTTC. Its protein product is CASSVWDRADIQYF.

V is TRBV29-1 and J is TRBJ2-2; 7 bases match TRBD1. The CDR3 runs 14 residues. Looked up from germline, CDR1 is SQVTM and CDR2 is ANQGSEA. Trimming took 7 bases from V and 5 from J; bases not matched to a gene: 10. This CDR3 reads CSGGRTGRTGELFF. The CDR3 nucleotides read TGCAGCGGGGGGCGGACAGGTCGGACCGGGGAGCTGTTTTTT.

The chain couples TRBV28 to TRBJ1-1, with D possibly matching TRBD1 (5 bases). The CDR3 runs to 15 residues. Germline values: CDR1 MDHEN, CDR2 SYDVKM. V was cut by 6 bases and J by 5 bases, with 19 bases left in between. Here the CDR3 reads CASSPGTQLHTEAFF. CDR3 in DNA: TGTGCCAGCAGCCCCGGGACTCAGCTGCATACTGAAGCTTTCTTT.

The V call is TRBV14, the J call TRBJ2-5, with D perhaps matching TRBD2 (5 bases). V gave up 4 bases and J gave up 2 bases, with 14 bases separating them. Per germline, CDR1 SGHDN and CDR2 FVKESK. The CDR3 covers 15 residues. CDR3 protein: CASSPLRGSQETQYF. The CDR3 bases are TGTGCCAGCAGCCCACTGAGAGGGTCACAAGAGACCCAGTACTTC.

The CDR3, as DNA: TGTGCCACCACCGAAAGGGGCGACGGGGATGAAAAACTGTTTTTT. Translation: CATTERGDGDEKLFF. J is TRBJ1-4 and V is TRBV15; possible D gene TRBD1, 5 bases. This CDR3 spans 15 amino acids. V was pared by 7 bases and J by 6 bases, with 18 bases between. Germline-derived CDR1 and CDR2 are LNHNV and YYDKDF (reference sequence).

The J gene is TRBJ2-1, the V gene TRBV6-5; a possible D gene is TRBD1 (5 bases). The germline CDR1 and CDR2 sequences are MNHEY and SVGAGI. V lost 11 bases and J 5 bases, leaving 16 bases between the germline ends. This CDR3 is 13 amino acids long. CDR3 in amino acids: CAGRGRANNEQFF. Written as DNA, the CDR3 is TGTGCCGGCCGCGGCAGGGCGAACAATGAGCAGTTCTTC.

The chain has TRBV4-1 and TRBJ2-5; 7 nucleotides agree with TRBD1. Germline CDR1 MGHRA, CDR2 YSYEKL. Germline trimming cut 3 bases from V and 2 bases from J; bases unmatched to any gene: 3. CDR3 size: 14 residues. CDR3 DNA: TGCGCCAGCAGCCATAGGGACAGACAAGAGACCCAGTACTTC. As protein: CASSHRDRQETQYF.

The V call is TRBV2, the J call TRBJ2-2, with 7 bases fitting TRBD2. Germline assignment: CDR1 SNHLY and CDR2 FYNNEI. Unmatched junction bases numbered 14, after V lost 2 bases and J lost 8 bases. This CDR3 region has 17 residues. CDR3 amino acids: CASSERWSGIRTGELFF. DNA of the CDR3: TGTGCCAGCAGTGAAAGGTGGAGCGGGATCCGTACTGGGGAGCTGTTTTTT. Full variable domain (rest looked up from reference TRBV2 and TRBJ2-2): EPEVTQTPSHQVTQMGQEVILRCVPISNHLYFYWYRQILGQKVEFLVSFYNNEISEKSEIFDDQFSVERPDGSNFTLKIRSTKLEDSAMYFCASSERWSGIRTGELFFGEGSRLTVL.

This sequence joins TRBV2 and TRBJ2-1; no clear D. Trimming took 6 bases from V and 5 from J, leaving 8 bases between them. The germline CDR1 and CDR2 sequences are SNHLY and FYNNEI. This CDR3 has 12 residues. CDR3 sequence: CASRLTDNEQFF. The CDR3 coding sequence is TGTGCCAGCAGGTTGACGGACAATGAGCAGTTCTTC.

The genes are TRBV27 and TRBJ2-3; possibly TRBD1 for D (6 bases). The V and J ends lost 5 bases and 4 bases respectively, with 16 bases between them. Per the germline V gene, CDR1 is MNHEY and CDR2 is SMNVEV (reference sequence). The CDR3 contains 15 residues. The CDR3 protein is CASSLNRVEADTQYF. The CDR3 region has the DNA TGTGCCAGCAGTCTGAACAGGGTGGAGGCAGATACGCAGTATTTT.

This clone has a handful of counts. The chain uses TRBV28 and TRBJ1-1, with a tentative D call TRBD1 (5 bases). Looked up from germline, CDR1 is MDHEN and CDR2 is SYDVKM. This CDR3 spans 11 amino acids. V shed 3 bases and J shed 10 bases, with 9 bases lying between them. CDR3 nucleotide sequence: TGTGCCAGCAGTTTTGAGGGGACAGCTTTCTTT. Protein sequence: CASSFEGTAFF.

This clone came up once. This chain joins TRBV27 and TRBJ1-5, with 7 bases that match TRBD1. This CDR3 spans 16 amino acids. V lost 5 bases to trimming and J lost 1 base; unmatched junction nucleotides: 8. Germline values: CDR1 MNHEY, CDR2 SMNVEV (reference sequence). CDR3 amino acids: CASSDRDSASNQPQHF. The CDR3, as DNA: TGTGCCAGCAGTGATCGGGACAGTGCAAGCAATCAGCCCCAGCATTTT.

The chain carries TRBV5-5 and TRBJ2-4; 7 bases fit TRBD1. The CDR3 length is 16 residues. Looked up from germline, CDR1 is SGHKS and CDR2 is YYEKEE (reference sequence). V lost 4 bases to trimming and J lost 4 bases; unmatched junction nucleotides: 11. CDR3 coding DNA: TGTGCCAGCAGCCCGGGACAGCCACAGTCTAAAAACATTCAGTACTTC. Its translation: CASSPGQPQSKNIQYF.

V usage is TRBV7-2 and J usage is TRBJ2-7; D is unresolved. CDR1 is SGHTA and CDR2 is FQGNSA in the germline V gene. V was clipped by 4 bases and J by 2 bases, with 9 bases between them. The CDR3 covers 13 residues. CDR3 protein: CASSSGSPYEQYF. CDR3 sequence (DNA): TGTGCCAGCAGCTCAGGATCCCCCTACGAGCAGTACTTC.

A remark on this clone: Mismatch with germline at one junction end may stem from a read error. The chain combines TRBV9 with TRBJ1-1; weak D call: TRBD1 (5 bases). This CDR3 comprises 18 residues. Per germline, CDR1 SGDLS and CDR2 YYNGEE. The CDR3 region is CASSPDLYQLGENTEASF. Here the CDR3 DNA reads TGTGCCAGCAGCCCTGATCTTTACCAATTAGGGGAGAACACTGAAGCTTCCTTT.

This chain joins TRBV18 and TRBJ1-2, with D uncertain. The V end was cut by 3 bases, the J end by 10 bases, with 15 bases between. Looked up from germline, CDR1 is KGHSH and CDR2 is LQKENI. This CDR3 region has 13 residues. The DNA of the CDR3 is TGTGCCAGCTCACCCCCGGTTACGGGTGACTACACCTTC. It codes for CASSPPVTGDYTF. The complete variable domain, with remaining parts taken from reference TRBV18 and TRBJ1-2, reads NAGVMQNPRHLVRRRGQEARLRCSPMKGHSHVYWYRQLPEEGLKFMVYLQKENIIDESGMPKERFSAEFPKEGPSILRIQQVVRGDSAAYFCASSPPVTGDYTFGSGTRLTVV.

This clone was counted once. V gene TRBV19 combines with J gene TRBJ2-1; 8 nucleotides agree with TRBD1. Germline CDR1 is LNHDA and CDR2 is SQIVND (reference sequence). V gave up 6 bases and J gave up 7 bases; unmatched junction bases: 8. The CDR3 runs to 14 residues. The CDR3: CASSRTGTLNEQFF. In DNA, the CDR3 is TGTGCCAGTAGCCGGACAGGGACCTTAAATGAGCAGTTCTTC.

V gene TRBV5-1 combines with J gene TRBJ1-5, with a weak D call TRBD1 (5 bases). Deletions cut 5 bases from V and 7 bases from J, with 16 bases between. The germline gives CDR1 SGHRS, CDR2 YFSETQ. This CDR3 region has 14 residues. CDR3 sequence reads: CASSLAGLQQPQHF. CDR3 in DNA: TGCGCCAGCAGTCTGGCAGGGTTACAGCAGCCCCAGCATTTT.

V and J are TRBV7-9 and TRBJ1-3, with TRBD1 identical over 10 bases. Per germline, CDR1 SEHNR and CDR2 FQNEAQ (reference sequence). The ends lost 5 bases at V and 10 bases at J; junction bases unmatched: 8. This CDR3 spans 14 amino acids. In DNA, the CDR3 is TGTGCCAGCAGCAAAGGACAGGGGGTCGGAACCATATATTTT. Amino acid sequence: CASSKGQGVGTIYF.

This chain links TRBV7-9 with TRBJ2-5; the match to TRBD2 covers 8 bases. With V trimmed by 4 bases and J by 2 bases, 6 bases remained unmatched. CDR1 and CDR2 from the germline V gene are SEHNR and FQNEAQ (reference sequence). This CDR3 comprises 15 residues. The CDR3: CASSYPLAGQETQYF. Written as DNA, the CDR3 is TGTGCCAGCAGCTACCCCTTAGCGGGGCAAGAGACCCAGTACTTC.

The chain employs TRBV6-1 and TRBJ2-7; tentatively, D is TRBD1 (6 bases). The CDR3 totals 15 residues. Germline CDR1 reads MNHNS; CDR2 reads SASEGT. V was cut by 6 bases and J by 1 base, with 16 bases left in between. The CDR3 loop is CASRTGTRQSYEQYF. The CDR3 nucleotides are TGTGCCAGCAGAACCGGGACACGTCAATCCTACGAGCAGTACTTC.

The V and J genes are TRBV29-1 and TRBJ1-4; 11 nucleotides line up with TRBD1. Trimming took 6 bases from V and 7 from J; bases not matched to a gene: 4. The CDR3 runs to 13 residues. Germline V gives CDR1 SQVTM, CDR2 ANQGSEA. CDR3 region: CSVEDRGREKLFF. The CDR3 DNA is TGCAGCGTGGAGGACAGGGGGCGTGAAAAACTGTTTTTT.

The rearrangement joins TRBV19 to TRBJ2-1; D not resolved. Trimming removed 3 bases at V and 6 bases at J, with 15 bases between. Germline-derived CDR1 and CDR2 are LNHDA and SQIVND (reference sequence). The CDR3 spans 15 residues. In DNA, the CDR3 is TGTGCCAGTAGTATCGTCCCTAGTCCCCTCAATGAGCAGTTCTTC. This gives the protein CASSIVPSPLNEQFF.

This clone was seen more than once but under ten times. The chain recombines TRBV7-3 with TRBJ2-1; D is unclear. CDR1 is SGHTA, CDR2 FQGTGA, per germline. This CDR3 spans 12 amino acids. Trimming pared 1 base from V and 3 bases from J, leaving 1 base between. CDR3 in amino acids: CASSLNYNEQFF. The DNA of the CDR3 is TGTGCCAGCAGCTTAAACTACAATGAGCAGTTCTTC.

The chain recombines TRBV19 with TRBJ2-1, with D possibly being TRBD2 (6 bases). This CDR3 has 15 amino acids. Germline CDR1 and CDR2: LNHDA and SQIVND (reference sequence). V lost 4 bases to trimming and J lost 4 bases, with 14 bases between them. The CDR3 region has the DNA TGTGCCAGTAGTACGACTAGGGGCCCTTACAATGAGCAGTTCTTC. Its translation: CASSTTRGPYNEQFF.

As DNA, the CDR3 is TGTGCCAGCACCACCTGGGTCGAAATAGCGGGCAGTTCGGAGCAGTTCTTC. Translated, it gives CASTTWVEIAGSSEQFF. The rearrangement links TRBV5-8 to TRBJ2-1; 7 bases match TRBD2. Germline CDR1 and CDR2: SGHTS and YDEGEE. Trimming removed 6 bases from V and 10 bases from J; junction bases left unmatched: 22. The CDR3 loop spans 17 amino acids.